This T cell receptor beta chain was captured in a study of early T cells in non-severe SARS-CoV-2 infection. The CDR3 covers 15 residues. V was cut by 4 bases and J by 0 bases, with 13 bases left in between. Germline-derived CDR1 and CDR2 are MDHEN and SYDVKM. The count of this clonotype is one. TCRdb itself ran the 5' RACE reads through MiXCR, one entry per CDR3 protein. In the table there are about 60,000 distinct CDR3 sequences, 12% of which are singletons. V gene TRBV28 combines with J gene TRBJ2-7, with D tentatively TRBD1 (6 bases). This receptor was obtained from an adult who was a healthcare worker with PCR-confirmed SARS-CoV-2 infection or an uninfected control (not recorded which). Sequences were obtained from whole blood. In DNA form, the CDR3 reads TGTGCCAGCAGTTCGCCCGGGACACTCTCCTACGAGCAGTACTTC. Translation: CASSSPGTLSYEQYF.